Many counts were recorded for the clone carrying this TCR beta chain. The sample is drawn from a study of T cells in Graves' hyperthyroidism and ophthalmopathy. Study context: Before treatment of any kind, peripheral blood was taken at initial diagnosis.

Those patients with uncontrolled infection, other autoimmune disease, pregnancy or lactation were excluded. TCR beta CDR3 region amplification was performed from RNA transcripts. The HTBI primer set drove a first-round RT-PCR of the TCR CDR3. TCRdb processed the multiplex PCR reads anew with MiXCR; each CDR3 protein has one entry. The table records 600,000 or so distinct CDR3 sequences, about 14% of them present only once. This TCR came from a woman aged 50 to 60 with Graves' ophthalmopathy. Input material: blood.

The CDR3 region is CASSKRQGVEAFF. DNA for the CDR3: TGTGCCAGCAGCAAAAGACAGGGGGTTGAAGCTTTCTTT. The J gene is TRBJ1-1, the V gene TRBV7-3, with TRBD1 matching 9 bases. CDR1 is SGHTA and CDR2 is FQGTGA in the germline V gene. The CDR3 length is 13 residues. J was trimmed by 7 bases and V by 5 bases; bases with no gene match: 5.